One sample yielded the 17 T cell receptor beta chains listed below, sequenced in a study of response to subunit inactivated influenza vaccine listed by TCRdb under 2018. Library generation was performed with RT-PCR. The listed sequencing device is Illumina HiSeq 2500. TCRdb reran the public reads through fastp at Q25 and MiXCR, keeping productive beta chains. Rows matching on CDR3 protein sequence are summarized as one entry with the most common DNA and genes. The sample table lists more than 550,000 distinct CDR3 sequences, approximately 10% of them with a count of one. The leading ten clones occupy approximately 10% of the sample. Here the sequenced sample was PBMCs from blood, taken on the day of vaccination. Receptors originate from a man aged 45 to 65 who received an inactivated influenza vaccine. Donor details come from another sample of the same person, matched by shared clones.

This clonotype was observed at least ten times. The chain joins TRBV6-2 or TRBV6-3 to TRBJ2-6; D tentatively reads TRBD1 or TRBD2 (5 bases each). The V and J ends lost 2 bases and 0 bases respectively, with 8 bases between them. Germline V gene sequence: CDR1 MNHEY, CDR2 SVGEGT. This CDR3 region has 16 residues. The CDR3 region is CASSYPGRSGANVLTF. In nucleotides, the CDR3 is TGTGCCAGCAGTTACCCGGGGCGCTCTGGGGCCAACGTCCTGACTTTC.

V and J are TRBV7-9 and TRBJ2-1; D gene unclear. This CDR3 region has 15 residues. The V end lost 5 bases, the J end lost 0 bases, and 11 bases lay between the germline ends. The V gene's germline CDR1 is SEHNR and CDR2 FQNEAQ (reference sequence). The CDR3, as DNA: TGTGCCAGCAGCCCCGGGCCCCCCTCCTACAATGAGCAGTTCTTC. Protein product: CASSPGPPSYNEQFF.

This clonotype was detected many times. The chain recombines TRBV20-1 with TRBJ1-5, with a possible D match to TRBD1 (5 bases). CDR3 size: 15 residues. V dropped 4 bases and J dropped 5 bases, with 18 bases sitting between them. Germline CDR1 and CDR2: DFQATT and SNEGSKA (reference sequence). CDR3 amino acids: CSAKSGSGSDQPQHF. The CDR3 DNA reads as TGCAGTGCTAAGTCAGGTTCAGGGTCCGATCAGCCCCAGCATTTT.

The genes are TRBV3-1 and TRBJ2-1, with 9 bases aligning to TRBD2. J lost 6 bases, V lost 11 bases, and 20 bases had no gene match. The CDR3 loop spans 17 amino acids. Germline V gene lookup returns CDR1 LGHDT and CDR2 YNNKEL (reference sequence). The CDR3, as DNA: TGTGCCTCCAGCCAAGTGGCTAGCGGGATGGGGGGCAATGAGCAGTTCTTC. As protein: CASSQVASGMGGNEQFF.

V is TRBV19 and J is TRBJ2-7, with D perhaps matching TRBD1 or TRBD2 (5 bases each). V gave up 9 bases and J gave up 4 bases, with 13 bases separating them. This CDR3 has 12 residues. CDR1 is LNHDA and CDR2 is SQIVND in the germline V gene (reference sequence). The CDR3 is CASRDAAYEQYF. Here the CDR3 DNA reads TGTGCCAGCCGGGACGCTGCTTACGAGCAGTACTTC.

The chain combines TRBV7-2 with TRBJ2-1, with D possibly called TRBD1 or TRBD2 (5 bases each). CDR1 and CDR2 (germline): SGHTA, FQGNSA. The V end was cut by 5 bases, the J end by 2 bases, with 16 bases between. CDR3 length equals 16 residues. The CDR3 loop is CASSPLGAVPYNEQFF. CDR3 DNA: TGTGCCAGCAGCCCCCTCGGGGCGGTCCCCTACAATGAGCAGTTCTTC.

This clonotype was detected a few times. A much bigger clone sits one base away, suggesting this may be a read error. The V and J genes are TRBV5-1 and TRBJ2-2; perhaps TRBD2 as D (5 bases). This CDR3 comprises 16 residues. The germline V gene has CDR1 SGHRS and CDR2 YFSETQ. V shed 1 base and J shed 6 bases, with 16 bases lying between them. In nucleotides, the CDR3 is TGCGCCAGCAGCTTGAACGCGCTGGGAGTGGCCGGGGAGCTGTTTTTT. This codes for CASSLNALGVAGELFF.

The genes are TRBV20-1 and TRBJ1-5, with 7 nucleotides matching TRBD1. The CDR3 has 15 amino acids. Per germline, CDR1 DFQATT and CDR2 SNEGSKA (reference sequence). Trimming at V came to 5 bases and at J to 4 bases, leaving 11 bases not matched to a gene. The CDR3 sequence: CSAVNPGQLNQPQHF. As DNA, the CDR3 is TGCAGTGCTGTAAACCCGGGACAGCTTAATCAGCCCCAGCATTTT.

The genes are TRBV29-1 and TRBJ1-1, with D unclear. Trimming removed 1 base from V and 1 base from J, with 7 bases in between. The CDR3 consists of 13 residues. Germline V gene data show CDR1 as SQVTM and CDR2 as ANQGSEA. The CDR3 protein is CSVEAARNTEAFF. The CDR3 coding sequence is TGCAGCGTTGAAGCAGCGAGGAACACTGAAGCTTTCTTT.

V and J are TRBV20-1 and TRBJ2-2; 8 nucleotides align to TRBD1. Germline CDR1 is DFQATT and CDR2 is SNEGSKA (reference sequence). This CDR3 contains 15 residues. V shed 6 bases, J shed 5 bases, and the junction held 11 bases outside the gene matches. The CDR3 is CSAIPGGARTGELFF. Here the CDR3 DNA reads TGCAGTGCAATTCCAGGGGGCGCGAGAACCGGGGAGCTGTTTTTT.

V usage is TRBV29-1 and J usage is TRBJ2-7; possible D gene TRBD1, 6 bases. This CDR3 is built from 12 residues. Looked up from germline, CDR1 is SQVTM and CDR2 is ANQGSEA. V lost 2 bases and J 6 bases, leaving 11 bases between the germline ends. CDR3 sequence: CSVETGPREQYF. The CDR3 bases are TGCAGCGTTGAAACAGGGCCCCGCGAGCAGTACTTC.

This clonotype was seen a few times. V and J are TRBV10-2 and TRBJ2-6; 7 bases are shared with TRBD1. Per the germline V gene, CDR1 is WSHSY and CDR2 is SAAADI. This CDR3 has 17 residues. The J segment lost 2 bases and the V segment lost 3 bases, leaving 7 bases of the junction unmatched. The CDR3 sequence: CASSERGLVAGANVLTF. CDR3 sequence (DNA): TGCGCCAGCAGTGAAAGGGGGCTTGTTGCTGGGGCCAACGTCCTGACTTTC.

The V gene is TRBV20-1, the J gene TRBJ2-1; TRBD2 agrees at 9 bases. V shed 1 base and J 0 bases; nucleotides not matched to a gene: 1. The CDR3 totals 15 residues. Germline V gene lookup returns CDR1 DFQATT and CDR2 SNEGSKA (reference sequence). The CDR3 spells CSARGGLASYNEQFF. Written as DNA, the CDR3 is TGCAGTGCTAGAGGGGGACTAGCCTCCTACAATGAGCAGTTCTTC.

This clonotype was seen ten or more times. The chain has TRBV5-1 and TRBJ2-3, with TRBD1 matching over 7 bases. Germline V gene sequence: CDR1 SGHRS, CDR2 YFSETQ. The CDR3 sequence is 15 residues long. After removal of 5 bases from V and 0 bases from J, the junction contained 6 bases not matched to a gene. The DNA for the CDR3 is TGCGCCAGCAGTAAGACAGGGATTAGCACAGATACGCAGTATTTT. This encodes CASSKTGISTDTQYF.

This sequence joins TRBV20-1 and TRBJ2-7, with no clear D. The CDR3 is 16 residues long. With 1 base removed from V and 2 bases from J, the gap between germline ends came to 18 bases. CDR1 is DFQATT and CDR2 is SNEGSKA in the germline V gene (reference sequence). The CDR3 DNA sequence: TGCAGTGCTAGAGGAGGTAGGGCACCCGATCCCTACGAGCAGTACTTC. Its protein product is CSARGGRAPDPYEQYF.

The chain uses TRBV5-1 and TRBJ2-7, with TRBD1 matching 9 bases. The CDR3 consists of 16 residues. V dropped 4 bases and J dropped 0; count of bases not matched to a gene: 8. Germline V CDR1 and CDR2: SGHRS, YFSETQ. CDR3 DNA: TGCGCCAGCAGCATCACAGGGGGCGCAAGCTCCTACGAGCAGTACTTC. Translation gives CASSITGGASSYEQYF.

The rearrangement joins TRBV7-6 to TRBJ1-4; no definite D call. V lost 0 bases and J lost 3, with 5 bases in between. Per germline, CDR1 SGHVS and CDR2 FNYEAQ. This CDR3 comprises 14 residues. This CDR3 reads CASSLAPSNEKLFF. The CDR3 coding sequence is TGTGCCAGCAGCTTAGCGCCTTCTAATGAAAAACTGTTTTTT.